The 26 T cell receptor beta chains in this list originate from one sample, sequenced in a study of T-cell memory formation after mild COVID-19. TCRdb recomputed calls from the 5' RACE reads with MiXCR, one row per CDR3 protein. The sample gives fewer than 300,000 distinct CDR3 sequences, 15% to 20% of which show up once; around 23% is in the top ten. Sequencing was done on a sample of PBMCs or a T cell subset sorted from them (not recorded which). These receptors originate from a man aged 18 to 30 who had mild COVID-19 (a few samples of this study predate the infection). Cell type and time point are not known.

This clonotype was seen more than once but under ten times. CDR3 in amino acids: CASSARIVTQYF. The CDR3, as DNA: TGTGCCAGCAGCGCTAGAATTGTCACGCAGTATTTT. This sequence joins TRBV7-2 and TRBJ2-3; the D is unclear. V shed 5 bases and J shed 9 bases, with 12 bases lying between them. Looked up from germline, CDR1 is SGHTA and CDR2 is FQGNSA. This CDR3 region has 12 residues. Based on the CDR3 plus reference TRBV7-2 and TRBJ2-3, the full variable domain is GAGVSQSPSNKVTEKGKDVELRCDPISGHTALYWYRQSLGQGLEFLIYFQGNSAPDKSGLPSDRFSAERTGGSVSTLTIQRTQQEDSAVYLCASSARIVTQYFGPGTRLTVL.

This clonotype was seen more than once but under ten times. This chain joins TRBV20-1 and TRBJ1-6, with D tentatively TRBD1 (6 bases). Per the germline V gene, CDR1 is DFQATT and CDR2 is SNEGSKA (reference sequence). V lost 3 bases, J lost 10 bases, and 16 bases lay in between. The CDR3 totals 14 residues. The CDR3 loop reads CSASPGAGPSPLHF. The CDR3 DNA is TGCAGTGCTAGCCCAGGGGCCGGACCATCACCCCTCCACTTT.

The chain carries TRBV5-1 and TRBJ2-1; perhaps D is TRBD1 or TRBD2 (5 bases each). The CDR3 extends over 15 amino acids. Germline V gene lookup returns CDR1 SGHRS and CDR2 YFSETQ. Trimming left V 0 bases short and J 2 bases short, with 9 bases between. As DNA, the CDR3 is TGCGCCAGCAGCTTGGAGAGGGGCGCCTACAATGAGCAGTTCTTC. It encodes CASSLERGAYNEQFF.

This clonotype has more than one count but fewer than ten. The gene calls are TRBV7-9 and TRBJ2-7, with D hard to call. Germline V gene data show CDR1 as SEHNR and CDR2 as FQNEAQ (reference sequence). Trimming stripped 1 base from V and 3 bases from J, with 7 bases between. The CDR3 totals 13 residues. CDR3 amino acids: CASSLGHNYEQYF. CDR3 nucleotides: TGTGCCAGCAGCTTAGGGCACAACTACGAGCAGTACTTC.

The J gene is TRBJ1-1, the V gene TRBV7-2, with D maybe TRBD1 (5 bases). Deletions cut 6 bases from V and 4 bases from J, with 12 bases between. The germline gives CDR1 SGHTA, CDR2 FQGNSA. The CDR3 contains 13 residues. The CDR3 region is CASSFDRSTEAFF. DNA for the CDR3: TGTGCCAGCAGTTTCGACAGAAGCACTGAAGCTTTCTTT.

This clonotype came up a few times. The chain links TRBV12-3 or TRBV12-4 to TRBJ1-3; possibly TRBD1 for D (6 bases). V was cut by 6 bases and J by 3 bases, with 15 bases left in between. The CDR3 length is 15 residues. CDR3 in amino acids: CASSLQGVGGNTIYF. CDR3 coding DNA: TGTGCCAGCAGCCTACAGGGTGTAGGTGGAAACACCATATATTTT.

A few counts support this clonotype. This chain's CDR3 is CASSQEASGQGLQETQYF. The CDR3, as DNA: TGTGCCAGCAGCCAAGAGGCATCGGGACAGGGATTACAAGAGACCCAGTACTTC. The chain links TRBV4-2 to TRBJ2-5; 9 nucleotides agree with TRBD1. The CDR3 length is 18 residues. CDR1 LGHNA and CDR2 YNFKEQ come from the germline V gene. With V trimmed by 0 bases and J by 2 bases, 10 bases remained unmatched.

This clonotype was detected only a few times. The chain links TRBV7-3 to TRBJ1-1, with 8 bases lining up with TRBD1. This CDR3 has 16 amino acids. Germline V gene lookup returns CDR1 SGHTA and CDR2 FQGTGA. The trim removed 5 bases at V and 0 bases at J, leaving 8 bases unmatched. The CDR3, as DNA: TGTGCCAGCAGCCCCGGACAGGGTGTTATGAACACTGAAGCTTTCTTT. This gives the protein CASSPGQGVMNTEAFF.

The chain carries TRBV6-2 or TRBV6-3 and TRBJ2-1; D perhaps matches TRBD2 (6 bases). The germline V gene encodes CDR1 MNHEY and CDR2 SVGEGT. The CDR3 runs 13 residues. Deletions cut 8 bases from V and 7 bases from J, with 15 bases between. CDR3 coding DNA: TGTGCCAGCGGCGCGACTAGTTTGAATGAGCAGTTCTTC. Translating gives CASGATSLNEQFF.

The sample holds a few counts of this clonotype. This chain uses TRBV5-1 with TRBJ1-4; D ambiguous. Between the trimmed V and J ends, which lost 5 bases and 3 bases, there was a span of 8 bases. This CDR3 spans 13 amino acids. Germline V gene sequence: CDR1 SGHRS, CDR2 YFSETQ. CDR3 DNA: TGCGCCAGCAGGGTGGGAGCTAATGAAAAACTGTTTTTT. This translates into CASRVGANEKLFF. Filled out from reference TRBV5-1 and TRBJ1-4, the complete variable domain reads KAGVTQTPRYLIKTRGQQVTLSCSPISGHRSVSWYQQTPGQGLQFLFEYFSETQRNKGNFPGRFSGRQFSNSRSEMNVSTLELGDSALYLCASRVGANEKLFFGSGTQLSVL.

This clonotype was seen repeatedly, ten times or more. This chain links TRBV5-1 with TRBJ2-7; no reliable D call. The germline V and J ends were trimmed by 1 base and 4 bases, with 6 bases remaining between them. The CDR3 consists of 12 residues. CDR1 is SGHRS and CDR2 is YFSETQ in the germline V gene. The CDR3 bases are TGCGCCAGCAGCTTGTCCCGGTACGAGCAGTACGTC. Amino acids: CASSLSRYEQYV.

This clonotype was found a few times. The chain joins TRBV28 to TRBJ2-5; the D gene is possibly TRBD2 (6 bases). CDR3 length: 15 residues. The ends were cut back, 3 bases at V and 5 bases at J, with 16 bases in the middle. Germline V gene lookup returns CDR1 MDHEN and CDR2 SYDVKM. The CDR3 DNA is TGTGCCAGCAGTTTTCCGGGACTGATCTCGGAGACCCAGTACTTC. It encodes CASSFPGLISETQYF.

The CDR3 nucleotides are TGTGCCAGCAGCTTACCTCGACGGGCCACTGAAGCTTTCTTT. Encoded protein: CASSLPRRATEAFF. The chain employs TRBV7-2 and TRBJ1-1; unclear D gene. Germline V lookup: CDR1 SGHTA, CDR2 FQGNSA. The CDR3 contains 14 residues. V lost 2 bases and J 4 bases, leaving 11 bases between the germline ends.

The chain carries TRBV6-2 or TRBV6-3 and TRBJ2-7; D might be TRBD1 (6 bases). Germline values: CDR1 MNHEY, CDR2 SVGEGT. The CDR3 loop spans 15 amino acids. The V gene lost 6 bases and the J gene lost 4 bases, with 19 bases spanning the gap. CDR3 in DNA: TGTGCCAGCAGCCCCCGTACCGGACAGCCTTACGAGCAGTACTTC. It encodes CASSPRTGQPYEQYF.

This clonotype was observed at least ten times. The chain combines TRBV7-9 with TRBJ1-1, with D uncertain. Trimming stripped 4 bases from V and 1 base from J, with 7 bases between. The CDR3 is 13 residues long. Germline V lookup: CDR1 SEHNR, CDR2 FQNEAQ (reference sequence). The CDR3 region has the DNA TGTGCCAGCAGCTCCCTCTCGAACACTGAAGCTTTCTTT. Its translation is CASSSLSNTEAFF.

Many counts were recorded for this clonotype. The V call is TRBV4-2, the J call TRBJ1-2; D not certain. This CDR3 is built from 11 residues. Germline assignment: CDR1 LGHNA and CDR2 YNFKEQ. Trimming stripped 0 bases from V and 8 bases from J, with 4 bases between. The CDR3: CASSQEAGYTF. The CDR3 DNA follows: TGTGCCAGCAGCCAAGAAGCAGGCTACACCTTC.

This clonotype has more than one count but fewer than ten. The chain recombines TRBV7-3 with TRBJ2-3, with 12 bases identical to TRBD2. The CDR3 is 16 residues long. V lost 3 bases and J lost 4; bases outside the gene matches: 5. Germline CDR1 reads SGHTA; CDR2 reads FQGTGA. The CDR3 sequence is CASSFTSGGTADTQYF. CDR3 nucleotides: TGTGCCAGCAGCTTCACTAGCGGGGGGACGGCAGATACGCAGTATTTT.

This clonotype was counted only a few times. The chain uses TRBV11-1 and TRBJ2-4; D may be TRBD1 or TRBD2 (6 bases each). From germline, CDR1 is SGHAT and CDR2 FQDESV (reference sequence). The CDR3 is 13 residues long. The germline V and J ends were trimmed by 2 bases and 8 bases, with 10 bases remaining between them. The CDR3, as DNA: TGTGCCAGCAGCTTAAACAGGGAGGACATTCAGTACTTC. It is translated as CASSLNREDIQYF.

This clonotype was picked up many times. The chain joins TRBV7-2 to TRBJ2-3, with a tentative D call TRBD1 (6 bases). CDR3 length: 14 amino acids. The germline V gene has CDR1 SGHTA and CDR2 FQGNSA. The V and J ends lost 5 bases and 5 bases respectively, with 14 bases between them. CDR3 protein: CASSVPGERDTQYF. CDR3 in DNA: TGTGCCAGCAGCGTACCAGGGGAACGAGATACGCAGTATTTT.

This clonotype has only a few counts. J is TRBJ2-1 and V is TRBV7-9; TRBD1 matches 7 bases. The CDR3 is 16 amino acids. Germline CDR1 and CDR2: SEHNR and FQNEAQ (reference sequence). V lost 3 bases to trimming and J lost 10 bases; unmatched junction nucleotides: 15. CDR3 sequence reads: CASSLAGGPRRLEQFF. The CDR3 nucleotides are TGTGCCAGCAGCTTGGCAGGGGGACCGAGGAGGTTGGAGCAGTTCTTC.

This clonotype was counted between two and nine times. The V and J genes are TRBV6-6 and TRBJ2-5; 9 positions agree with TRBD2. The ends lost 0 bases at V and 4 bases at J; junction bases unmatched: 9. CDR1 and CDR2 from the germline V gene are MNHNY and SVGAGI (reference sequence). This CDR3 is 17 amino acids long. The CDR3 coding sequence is TGTGCCAGCAGTTACTCGGCGGGGGGGACCCCTGGAGAGACCCAGTACTTC. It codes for CASSYSAGGTPGETQYF.

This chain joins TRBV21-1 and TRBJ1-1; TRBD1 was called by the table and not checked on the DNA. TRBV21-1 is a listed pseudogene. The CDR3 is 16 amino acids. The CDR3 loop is CASSKIGTGGYTEAFF. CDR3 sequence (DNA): TGTGCCAGCAGCAAAATAGGGACAGGGGGTTACACTGAAGCTTTCTTT.

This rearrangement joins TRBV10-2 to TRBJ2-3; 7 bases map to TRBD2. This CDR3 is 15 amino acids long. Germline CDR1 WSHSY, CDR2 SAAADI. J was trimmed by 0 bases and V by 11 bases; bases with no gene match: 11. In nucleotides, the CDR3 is TGCGCCTGGCGAAAGGGGAGGGCTAGCACAGATACGCAGTATTTT. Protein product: CAWRKGRASTDTQYF.

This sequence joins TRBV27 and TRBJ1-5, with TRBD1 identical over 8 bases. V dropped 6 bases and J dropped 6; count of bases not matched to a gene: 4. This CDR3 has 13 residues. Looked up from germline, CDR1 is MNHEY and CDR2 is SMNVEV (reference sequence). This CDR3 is CASSMQGAQPQHF. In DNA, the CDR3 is TGTGCCAGCAGCATGCAGGGGGCTCAGCCCCAGCATTTT.

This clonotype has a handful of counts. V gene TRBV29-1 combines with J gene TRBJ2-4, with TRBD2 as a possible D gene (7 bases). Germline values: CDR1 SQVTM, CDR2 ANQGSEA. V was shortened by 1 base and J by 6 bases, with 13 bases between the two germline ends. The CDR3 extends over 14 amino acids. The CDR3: CSVEAQGRANIQYF. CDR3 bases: TGCAGCGTTGAAGCCCAGGGGAGGGCAAACATTCAGTACTTC.

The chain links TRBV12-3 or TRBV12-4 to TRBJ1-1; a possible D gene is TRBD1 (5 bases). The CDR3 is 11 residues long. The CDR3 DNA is TGTGCGGGGGGTCGTGCGACTGAAGCTTTCTTT. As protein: CAGGRATEAFF.